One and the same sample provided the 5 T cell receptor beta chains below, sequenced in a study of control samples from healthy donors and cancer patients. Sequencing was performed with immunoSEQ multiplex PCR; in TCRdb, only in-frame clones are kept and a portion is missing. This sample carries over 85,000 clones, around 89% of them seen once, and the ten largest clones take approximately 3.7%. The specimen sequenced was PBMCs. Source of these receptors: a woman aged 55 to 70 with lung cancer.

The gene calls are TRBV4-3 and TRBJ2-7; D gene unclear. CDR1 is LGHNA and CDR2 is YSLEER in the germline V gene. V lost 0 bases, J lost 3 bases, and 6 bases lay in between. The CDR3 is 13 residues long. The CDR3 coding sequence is TGCGCCAGCAGCCAAGATCGGCGCTACGAGCAGTACTTC. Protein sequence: CASSQDRRYEQYF.

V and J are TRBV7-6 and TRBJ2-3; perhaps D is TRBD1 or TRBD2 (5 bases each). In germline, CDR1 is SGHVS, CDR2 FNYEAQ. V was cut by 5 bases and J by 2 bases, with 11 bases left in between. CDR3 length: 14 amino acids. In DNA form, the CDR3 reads TGTGCCAGCAGCCCCCGAGGGGACACAGATACGCAGTATTTT. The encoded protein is CASSPRGDTDTQYF.

CDR3 loop: CASSQDVGYQPQHF. The CDR3 DNA follows: TGTGCCAGCAGCCAAGATGTTGGATATCAGCCCCAGCATTTT. The chain combines TRBV3-1 (or the pseudogene TRBV3-2) with TRBJ1-5; D not resolved. There are 14 residues in the CDR3. With 0 bases removed from V and 5 bases from J, the gap between germline ends came to 8 bases. Germline CDR1 is LGHDT and CDR2 is YNNKEL (reference sequence).

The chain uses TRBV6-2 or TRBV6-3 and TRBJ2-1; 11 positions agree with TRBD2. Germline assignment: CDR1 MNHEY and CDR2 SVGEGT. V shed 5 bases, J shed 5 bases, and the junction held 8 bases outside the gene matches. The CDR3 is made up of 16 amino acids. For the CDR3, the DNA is TGTGCCAGCAGTCAACTTAGCGGGAGGGCCGACAATGAGCAGTTCTTC. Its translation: CASSQLSGRADNEQFF.

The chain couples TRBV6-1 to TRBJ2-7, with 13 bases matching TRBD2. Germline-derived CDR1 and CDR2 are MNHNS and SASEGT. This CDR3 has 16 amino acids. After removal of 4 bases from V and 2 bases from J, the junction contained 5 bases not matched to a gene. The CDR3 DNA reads TGTGCCAGCAGTGTAGGACTAGCGGGAGACGCCTACGAGCAGTACTTC. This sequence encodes CASSVGLAGDAYEQYF.